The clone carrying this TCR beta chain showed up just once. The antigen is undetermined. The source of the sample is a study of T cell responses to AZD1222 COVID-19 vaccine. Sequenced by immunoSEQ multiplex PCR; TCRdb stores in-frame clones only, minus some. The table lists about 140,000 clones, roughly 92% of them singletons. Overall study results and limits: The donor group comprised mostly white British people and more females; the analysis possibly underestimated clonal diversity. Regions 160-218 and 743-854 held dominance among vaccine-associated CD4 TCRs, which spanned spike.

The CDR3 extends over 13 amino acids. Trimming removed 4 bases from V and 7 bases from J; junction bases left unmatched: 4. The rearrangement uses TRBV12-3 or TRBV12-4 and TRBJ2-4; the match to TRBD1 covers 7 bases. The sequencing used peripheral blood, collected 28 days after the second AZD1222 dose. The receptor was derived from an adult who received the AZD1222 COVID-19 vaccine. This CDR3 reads CASSSIQGNIQYF. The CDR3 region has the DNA TGTGCCAGCAGTTCGATACAGGGGAACATTCAGTACTTC.